This T cell receptor beta chain was obtained from a study of vaccination effects on CD4 cells after COVID-19. ViraFEST expansion of antigen-specific CD4+ T cells with viral peptide pools preceded sequencing. Isolating CD4+ T cells followed roughly ten days of culture. Nucleocapsid antibodies were negative in the vaccine recipients, who had never had SARS-CoV-2 infection. Half-medium replacement with IL-2 medium occurred on days 3 and 7. Here immunoSEQ multiplex PCR was the method, and the copy in TCRdb shows in-frame clones only, minus some. The sample carries 30,000 to 45,000 clones, 66% recorded once. The CDR3 consists of 15 residues. CDR1 and CDR2 from the germline V gene are MGHDK and SYGVNS. The J segment lost 3 bases and the V segment lost 5 bases, leaving 5 bases of the junction unmatched. Details on this clone: Its antigen is currently unknown.

This chain connects TRBV25-1 to TRBJ1-5; 9 nucleotides line up with TRBD1. The specimen was CD4+ T cells from PBMCs cultured with HCoV-OC43 spike peptides, collected before COVID-19 vaccination. Subset of the sample: HCoV-OC43 spike overlapping peptide pool stimulation. This clonotype was sampled from a human donor who received a COVID-19 vaccine. The CDR3 coding sequence is TGTGCCAGCAGTCCGGGACAGGGTTTCAATCAGCCCCAGCATTTT. This translates into CASSPGQGFNQPQHF.